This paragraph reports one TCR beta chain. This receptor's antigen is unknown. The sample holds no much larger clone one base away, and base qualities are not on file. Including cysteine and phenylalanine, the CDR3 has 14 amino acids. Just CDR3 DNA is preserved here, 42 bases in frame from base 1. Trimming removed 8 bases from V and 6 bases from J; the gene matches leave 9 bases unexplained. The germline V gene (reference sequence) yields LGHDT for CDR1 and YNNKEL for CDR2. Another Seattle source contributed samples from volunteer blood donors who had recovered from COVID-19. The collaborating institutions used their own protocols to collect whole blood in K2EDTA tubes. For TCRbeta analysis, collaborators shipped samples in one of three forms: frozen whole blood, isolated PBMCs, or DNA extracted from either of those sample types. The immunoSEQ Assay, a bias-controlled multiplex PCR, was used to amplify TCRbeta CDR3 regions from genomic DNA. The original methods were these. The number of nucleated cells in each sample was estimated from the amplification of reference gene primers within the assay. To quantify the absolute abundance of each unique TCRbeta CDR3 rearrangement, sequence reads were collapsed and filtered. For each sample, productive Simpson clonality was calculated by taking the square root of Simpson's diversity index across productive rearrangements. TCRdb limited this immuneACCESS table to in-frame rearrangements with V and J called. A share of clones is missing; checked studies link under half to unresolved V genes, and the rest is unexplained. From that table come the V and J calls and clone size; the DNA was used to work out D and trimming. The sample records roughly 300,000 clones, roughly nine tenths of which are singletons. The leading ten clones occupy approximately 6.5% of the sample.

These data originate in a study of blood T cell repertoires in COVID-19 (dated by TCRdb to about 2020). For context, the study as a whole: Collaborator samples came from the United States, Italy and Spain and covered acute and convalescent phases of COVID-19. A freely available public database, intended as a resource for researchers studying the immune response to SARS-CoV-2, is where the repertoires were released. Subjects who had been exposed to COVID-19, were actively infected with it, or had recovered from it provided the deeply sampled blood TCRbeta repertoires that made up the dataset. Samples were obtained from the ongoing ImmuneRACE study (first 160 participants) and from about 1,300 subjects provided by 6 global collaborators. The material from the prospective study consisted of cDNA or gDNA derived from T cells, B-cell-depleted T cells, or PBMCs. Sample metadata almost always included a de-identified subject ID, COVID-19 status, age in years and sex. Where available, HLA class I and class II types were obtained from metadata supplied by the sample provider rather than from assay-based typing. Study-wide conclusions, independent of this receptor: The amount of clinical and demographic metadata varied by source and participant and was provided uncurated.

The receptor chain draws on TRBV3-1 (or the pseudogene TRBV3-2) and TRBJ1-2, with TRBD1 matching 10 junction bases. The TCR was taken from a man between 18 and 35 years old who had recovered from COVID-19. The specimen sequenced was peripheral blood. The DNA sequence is TGTGCCAGCTCCCTAGGGACAGGGGTTAATGGCTACACCTTC. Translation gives CASSLGTGVNGYTF.